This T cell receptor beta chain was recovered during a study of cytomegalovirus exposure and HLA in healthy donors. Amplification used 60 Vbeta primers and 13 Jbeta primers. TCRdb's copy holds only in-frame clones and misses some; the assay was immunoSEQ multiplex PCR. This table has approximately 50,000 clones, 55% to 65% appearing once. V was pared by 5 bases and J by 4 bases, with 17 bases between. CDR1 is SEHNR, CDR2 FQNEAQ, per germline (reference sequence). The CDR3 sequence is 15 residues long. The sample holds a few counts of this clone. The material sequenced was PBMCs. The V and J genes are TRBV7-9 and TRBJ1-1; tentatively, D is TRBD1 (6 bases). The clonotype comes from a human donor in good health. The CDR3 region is CASSLFRGSGTEAFF. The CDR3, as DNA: TGTGCCAGCAGCCTATTCAGGGGCTCCGGCACTGAAGCTTTCTTT.